These 10 T cell receptor beta chains were sequenced from one sample in a study of blood T cell repertoires in COVID-19. The assay was immunoSEQ multiplex PCR, and TCRdb's table has in-frame clones only and misses some. Among 350,000 to 450,000 clones, more than 80% were seen once, and the ten largest hold 0.95% to 1.5%. The material sequenced was peripheral blood. The receptors derive from a middle-aged man with acute or convalescent COVID-19.

This rearrangement joins TRBV27 to TRBJ2-7, with a tentative D call TRBD1 (5 bases). The germline V gene encodes CDR1 MNHEY and CDR2 SMNVEV (reference sequence). Trimming shortened V by 2 bases and J by 3 bases, and 11 bases separated the two germline ends. CDR3 length: 14 amino acids. CDR3 DNA: TGTGCCAGCAGTTTAGGGGCAGGGTACTACGAGCAGTACTTC. Its protein product is CASSLGAGYYEQYF.

This clone was recorded only once. The rearrangement links TRBV18 to TRBJ1-4, with D perhaps TRBD1 (5 bases). The CDR3 covers 14 residues. Germline assignment: CDR1 KGHSH and CDR2 LQKENI. V dropped 3 bases and J dropped 6 bases, with 11 bases sitting between them. The CDR3 DNA reads TGTGCCAGCTCACCGGGGCTGGTGGATGAAAAACTGTTTTTT. It specifies CASSPGLVDEKLFF. Full variable domain (outside the CDR3, taken from reference TRBV18 and TRBJ1-4): NAGVMQNPRHLVRRRGQEARLRCSPMKGHSHVYWYRQLPEEGLKFMVYLQKENIIDESGMPKERFSAEFPKEGPSILRIQQVVRGDSAAYFCASSPGLVDEKLFFGSGTQLSVL.

The chain couples TRBV6-5 to TRBJ1-2; 8 bases agree with TRBD1. Germline CDR1 MNHEY, CDR2 SVGAGI. V shed 4 bases, J shed 2 bases, and the junction held 6 bases outside the gene matches. CDR3 length: 15 residues. For the CDR3, the DNA is TGTGCCAGCAGTTCCCCCCGGACAGGGAACTATGGCTACACCTTC. Protein product: CASSSPRTGNYGYTF.

This clone was seen at least ten times. The CDR3 spells CATSSGGPTDTQYF. The CDR3 nucleotides are TGTGCCACCAGCAGCGGGGGGCCCACAGATACGCAGTATTTT. The V and J genes are TRBV15 and TRBJ2-3, with D tentatively TRBD2 (7 bases). This CDR3 has 14 amino acids. The germline gives CDR1 LNHNV, CDR2 YYDKDF (reference sequence). Trimming removed 3 bases from V and 2 bases from J, with 9 bases in between.

The J gene is TRBJ2-7, the V gene TRBV6-2 or TRBV6-3; 10 bases fit TRBD1. This CDR3 contains 17 residues. The J segment lost 4 bases and the V segment lost 5 bases, leaving 14 bases of the junction unmatched. Germline lookup yields CDR1 MNHEY and CDR2 SVGEGT. This CDR3 reads CASSGDRGLFSRYEQYF. The CDR3 DNA reads TGTGCCAGCAGTGGAGACAGGGGGCTTTTTTCTCGGTACGAGCAGTACTTC.

The chain has TRBV3-1 (or the pseudogene TRBV3-2) and TRBJ2-1, with 8 nucleotides matching TRBD2. The germline CDR1 and CDR2 sequences are LGHDT and YNNKEL (reference sequence). The V gene end was trimmed by 4 bases and the J gene end by 11 bases; junction bases not matched to a gene: 7. The CDR3 is 13 amino acids. CDR3 region: CASSPGREGQQFF. CDR3 bases: TGTGCCAGCAGCCCCGGGAGGGAGGGCCAGCAGTTCTTC.

About this clone: A read error may be the cause here, since a much bigger clone is one base away. The CDR3 DNA is TGTGCCAGCAGTTACTCGGGACAGCCCTACGAGCAGTACTTC. Its translation is CASSYSGQPYEQYF. The rearrangement uses TRBV6-5 and TRBJ2-7; 7 nucleotides line up with TRBD1. After removal of 0 bases from V and 2 bases from J, the junction contained 1 base not matched to a gene. The CDR3 sequence is 14 residues long. Germline V gives CDR1 MNHEY, CDR2 SVGAGI.

The gene calls are TRBV20-1 and TRBJ2-1; D is unresolved. Germline V lookup: CDR1 DFQATT, CDR2 SNEGSKA (reference sequence). Trimming took off 0 bases at V and 10 bases at J, with 7 bases between the two ends. This CDR3 region has 11 residues. The DNA of the CDR3 is TGCAGTGCTAGAGATACGCGCGAGCAGTTCTTC. This encodes CSARDTREQFF.

The chain joins TRBV28 to TRBJ1-1, with 10 bases lining up with TRBD1. CDR3 size: 16 residues. CDR1 is MDHEN, CDR2 SYDVKM, per germline. Trimming cost V 4 bases and J 3 bases; bases outside gene matches: 8. This chain's CDR3 is CASSSDRGRGHTEAFF. The CDR3 DNA sequence: TGTGCCAGCAGTTCCGACAGGGGGCGCGGGCACACTGAAGCTTTCTTT. Full variable domain (outside the CDR3, taken from reference TRBV28 and TRBJ1-1): DVKVTQSSRYLVKRTGEKVFLECVQDMDHENMFWYRQDPGLGLRLIYFSYDVKMKEKGDIPEGYSVSREKKERFSLILESASTNQTSMYLCASSSDRGRGHTEAFFGQGTRLTVV.

V usage is TRBV10-3 and J usage is TRBJ2-1; 9 nucleotides match TRBD2. The CDR3 extends over 16 amino acids. The germline V gene has CDR1 ENHRY and CDR2 SYGVKD. V shed 0 bases, J shed 2 bases, and the junction held 2 bases outside the gene matches. CDR3 nucleotide sequence: TGTGCCATCAGTGAGTCTCCTAGCGGGACCTACAATGAGCAGTTCTTC. Its translation: CAISESPSGTYNEQFF.